This T cell receptor (beta chain) was captured in a study of T-cell reconstitution after alpha-beta-depleted transplantation in children. To note about this clonotype: A much larger clonotype is one base distant, so this may be a read error.

V was shortened by 1 base and J by 3 bases, with 14 bases between the two germline ends. The CDR3 sequence is 16 residues long. Researchers prepared the TCRbeta library using unique molecular identifiers, the study reports. In TCRdb, the PCR reads were re-called with MiXCR into one record per CDR3 protein. The profile shows more than 85,000 distinct CDR3 sequences, about a tenth of them singletons. Sequenced here: PBMCs from the stem cell graft donor, sampled from the stem cell graft. This chain uses TRBV12-3 or TRBV12-4 with TRBJ2-3; D is possibly TRBD1 (5 bases). The sequence derives from a human donor who donated a stem cell graft to a child with acute lymphoblastic leukemia. This chain's CDR3 is CASSLGAGRATDTQYF. As DNA, the CDR3 is TGTGCCAGCAGTTTAGGGGCAGGGCGAGCGACAGATACGCAGTATTTT.